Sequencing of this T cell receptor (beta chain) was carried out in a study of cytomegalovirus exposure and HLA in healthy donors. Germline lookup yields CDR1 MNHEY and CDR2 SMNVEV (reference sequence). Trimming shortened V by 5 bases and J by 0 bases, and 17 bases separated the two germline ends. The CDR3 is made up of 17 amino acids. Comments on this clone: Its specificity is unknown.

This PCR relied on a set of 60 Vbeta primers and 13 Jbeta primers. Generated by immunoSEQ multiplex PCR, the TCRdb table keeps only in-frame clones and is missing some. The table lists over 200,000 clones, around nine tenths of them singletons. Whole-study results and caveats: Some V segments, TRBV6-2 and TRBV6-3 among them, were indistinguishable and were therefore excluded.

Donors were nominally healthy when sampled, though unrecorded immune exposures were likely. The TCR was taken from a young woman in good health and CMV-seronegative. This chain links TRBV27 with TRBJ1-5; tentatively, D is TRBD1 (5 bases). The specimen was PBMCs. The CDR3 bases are TGTGCCAGCAGTCCTACCCCAGACAGCAATAGCAATCAGCCCCAGCATTTT. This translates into CASSPTPDSNSNQPQHF.